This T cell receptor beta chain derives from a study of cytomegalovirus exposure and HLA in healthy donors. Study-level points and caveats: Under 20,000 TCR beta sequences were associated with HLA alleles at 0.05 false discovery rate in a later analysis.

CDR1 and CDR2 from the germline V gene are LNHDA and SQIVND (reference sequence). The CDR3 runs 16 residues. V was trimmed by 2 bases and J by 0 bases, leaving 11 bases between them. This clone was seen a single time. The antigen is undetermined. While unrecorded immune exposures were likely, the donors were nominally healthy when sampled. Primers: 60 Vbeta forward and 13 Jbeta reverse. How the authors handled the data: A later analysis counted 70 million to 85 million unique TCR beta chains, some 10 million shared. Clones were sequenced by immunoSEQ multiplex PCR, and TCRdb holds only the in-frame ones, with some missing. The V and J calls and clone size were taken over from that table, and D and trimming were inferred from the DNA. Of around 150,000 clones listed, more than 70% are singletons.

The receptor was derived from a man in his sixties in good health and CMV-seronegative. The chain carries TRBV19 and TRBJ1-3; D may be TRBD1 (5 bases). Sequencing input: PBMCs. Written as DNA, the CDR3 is TGTGCCAGTAGTATAACTGGGGCTCTCTCTGGAAACACCATATATTTT. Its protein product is CASSITGALSGNTIYF.